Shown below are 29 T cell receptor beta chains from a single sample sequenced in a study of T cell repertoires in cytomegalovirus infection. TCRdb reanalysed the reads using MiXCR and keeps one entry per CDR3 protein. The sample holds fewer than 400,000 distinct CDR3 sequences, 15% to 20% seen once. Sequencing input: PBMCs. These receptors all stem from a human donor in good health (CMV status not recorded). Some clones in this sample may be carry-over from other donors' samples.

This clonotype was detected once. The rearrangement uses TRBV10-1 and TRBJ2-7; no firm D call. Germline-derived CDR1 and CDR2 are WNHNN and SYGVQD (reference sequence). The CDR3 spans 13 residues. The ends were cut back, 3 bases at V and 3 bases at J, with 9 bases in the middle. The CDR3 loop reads CASSDGPNYEQYF. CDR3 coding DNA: TGCGCCAGCAGTGATGGGCCTAACTACGAGCAGTACTTC.

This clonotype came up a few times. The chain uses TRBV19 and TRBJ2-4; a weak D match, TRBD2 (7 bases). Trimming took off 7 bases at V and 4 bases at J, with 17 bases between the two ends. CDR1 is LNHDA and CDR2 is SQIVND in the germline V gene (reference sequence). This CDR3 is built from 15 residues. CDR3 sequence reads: CASTGGGWRKNIQYF. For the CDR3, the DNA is TGTGCCAGTACGGGCGGGGGCTGGAGGAAAAACATTCAGTACTTC.

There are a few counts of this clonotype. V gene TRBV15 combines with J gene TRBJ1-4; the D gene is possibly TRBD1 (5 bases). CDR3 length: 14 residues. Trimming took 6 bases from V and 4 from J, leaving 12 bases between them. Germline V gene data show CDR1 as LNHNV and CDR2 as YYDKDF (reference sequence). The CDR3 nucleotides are TGTGCCACCAGACCCGGGACGAATAATGAAAAACTGTTTTTT. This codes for CATRPGTNNEKLFF.

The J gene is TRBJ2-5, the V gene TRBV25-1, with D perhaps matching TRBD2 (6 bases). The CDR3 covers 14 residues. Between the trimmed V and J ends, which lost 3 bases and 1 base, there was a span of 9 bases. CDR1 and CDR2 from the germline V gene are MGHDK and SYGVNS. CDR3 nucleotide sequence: TGTGCCAGCAGTGATAGCGGTTTCCAAGAGACCCAGTACTTC. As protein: CASSDSGFQETQYF.

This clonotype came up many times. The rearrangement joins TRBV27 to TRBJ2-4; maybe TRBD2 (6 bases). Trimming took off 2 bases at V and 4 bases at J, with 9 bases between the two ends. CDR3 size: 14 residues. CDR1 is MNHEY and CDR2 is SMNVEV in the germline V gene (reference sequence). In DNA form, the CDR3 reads TGTGCCAGCAGTTTAGGAGGGTTAAAAAACATTCAGTACTTC. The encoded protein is CASSLGGLKNIQYF.

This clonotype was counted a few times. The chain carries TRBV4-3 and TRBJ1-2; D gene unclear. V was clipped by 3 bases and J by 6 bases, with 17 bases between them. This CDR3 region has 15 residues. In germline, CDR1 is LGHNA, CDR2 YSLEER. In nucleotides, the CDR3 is TGCGCCAGCAGCCAGTCTGGGAGCAGGAGGAATGGCTACACCTTC. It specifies CASSQSGSRRNGYTF.

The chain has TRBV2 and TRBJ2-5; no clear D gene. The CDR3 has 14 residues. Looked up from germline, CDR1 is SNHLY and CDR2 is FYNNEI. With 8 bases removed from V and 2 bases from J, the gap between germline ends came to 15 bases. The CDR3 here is CASGNGRAQETQYF. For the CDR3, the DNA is TGTGCCAGCGGTAACGGACGGGCACAAGAGACCCAGTACTTC.

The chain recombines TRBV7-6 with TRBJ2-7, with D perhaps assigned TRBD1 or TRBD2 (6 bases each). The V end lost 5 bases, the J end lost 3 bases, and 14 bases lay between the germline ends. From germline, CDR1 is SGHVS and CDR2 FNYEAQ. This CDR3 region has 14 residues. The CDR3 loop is CASSAREGGYEQYF. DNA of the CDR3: TGTGCCAGCAGCGCCAGAGAGGGGGGCTACGAGCAGTACTTC.

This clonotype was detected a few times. CDR3 nucleotide sequence: TGTGCCAGCAGCATGGACAGGATGGACTACTATGGCTACACCTTC. Its translation: CASSMDRMDYYGYTF. The genes are TRBV11-2 and TRBJ1-2; the match to TRBD1 covers 7 bases. The germline gives CDR1 SGHAT, CDR2 FQNNGV. The CDR3 is 15 amino acids. The trim removed 5 bases at V and 3 bases at J, leaving 9 bases unmatched.

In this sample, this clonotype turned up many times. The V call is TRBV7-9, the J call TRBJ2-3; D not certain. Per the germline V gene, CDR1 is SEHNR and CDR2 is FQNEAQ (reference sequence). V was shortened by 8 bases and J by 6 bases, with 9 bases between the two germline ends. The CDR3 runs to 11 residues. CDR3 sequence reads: CASVELDTQYF. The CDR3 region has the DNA TGTGCCAGCGTAGAGCTGGATACGCAGTATTTT.

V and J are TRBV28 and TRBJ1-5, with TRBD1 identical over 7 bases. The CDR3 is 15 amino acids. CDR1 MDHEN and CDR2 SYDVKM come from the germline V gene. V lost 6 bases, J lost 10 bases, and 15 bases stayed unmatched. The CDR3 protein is CASRPPTGFSSPQHF. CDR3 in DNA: TGTGCCAGCAGACCCCCGACAGGGTTTAGCAGCCCCCAGCATTTT.

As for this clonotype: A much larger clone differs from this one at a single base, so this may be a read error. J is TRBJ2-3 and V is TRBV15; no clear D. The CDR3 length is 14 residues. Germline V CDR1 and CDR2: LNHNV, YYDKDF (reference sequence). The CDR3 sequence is CATSRRSGTDAQYF. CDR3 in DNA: TGTGCCACCAGTAGGCGGTCCGGCACAGATGCGCAGTATTTT.

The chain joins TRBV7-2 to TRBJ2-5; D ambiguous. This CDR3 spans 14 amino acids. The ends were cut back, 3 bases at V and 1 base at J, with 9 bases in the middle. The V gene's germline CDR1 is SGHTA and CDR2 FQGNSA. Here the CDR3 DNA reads TGTGCCAGCAGCTTCCATTTATTCCAAGAGACCCAGTACTTC. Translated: CASSFHLFQETQYF.

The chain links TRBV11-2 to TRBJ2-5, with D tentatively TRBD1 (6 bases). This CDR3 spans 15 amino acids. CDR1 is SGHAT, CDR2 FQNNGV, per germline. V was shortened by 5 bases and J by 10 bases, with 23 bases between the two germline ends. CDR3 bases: TGTGCCAGCAGCCCCTTGACAGGTACCCGAAGAAGCCAGTACTTC. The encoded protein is CASSPLTGTRRSQYF.

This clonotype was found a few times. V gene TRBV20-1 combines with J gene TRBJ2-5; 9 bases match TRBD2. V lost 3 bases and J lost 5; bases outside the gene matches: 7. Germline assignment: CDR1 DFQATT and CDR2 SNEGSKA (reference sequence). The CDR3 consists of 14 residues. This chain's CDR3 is CSARREGAGETQYF. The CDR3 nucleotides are TGCAGTGCTAGGCGGGAGGGTGCCGGGGAGACCCAGTACTTC.

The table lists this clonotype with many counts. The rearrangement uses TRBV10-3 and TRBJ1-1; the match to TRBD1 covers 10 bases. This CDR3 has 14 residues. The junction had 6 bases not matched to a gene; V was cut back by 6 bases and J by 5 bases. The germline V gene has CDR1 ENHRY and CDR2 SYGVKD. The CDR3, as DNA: TGTGCCATCAGCGACAGGGGGCTAGGGACTGAAGCTTTCTTT. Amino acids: CAISDRGLGTEAFF.

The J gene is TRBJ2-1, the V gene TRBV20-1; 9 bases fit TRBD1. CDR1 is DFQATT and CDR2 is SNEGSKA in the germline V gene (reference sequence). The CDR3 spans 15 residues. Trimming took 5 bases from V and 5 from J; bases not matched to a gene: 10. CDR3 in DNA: TGCAGTGCTTCTCCCGCGGACAGGGGAAACAATGAGCAGTTCTTC. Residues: CSASPADRGNNEQFF.

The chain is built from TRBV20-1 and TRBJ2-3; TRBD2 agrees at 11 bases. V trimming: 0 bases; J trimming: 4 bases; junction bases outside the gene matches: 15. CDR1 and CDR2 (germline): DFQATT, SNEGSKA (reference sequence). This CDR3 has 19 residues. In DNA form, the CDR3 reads TGCAGTGCTAGAGATGGGGGTGTGACTAGCGGGGTTAAGGCAGATACGCAGTATTTT. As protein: CSARDGGVTSGVKADTQYF.

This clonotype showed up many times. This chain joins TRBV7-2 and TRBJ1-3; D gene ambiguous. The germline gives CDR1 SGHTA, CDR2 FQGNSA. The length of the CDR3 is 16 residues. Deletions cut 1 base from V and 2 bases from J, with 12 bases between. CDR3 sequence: CASSLVRSGPGNTIYF. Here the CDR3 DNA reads TGTGCCAGCAGCTTAGTAAGGTCCGGTCCTGGAAACACCATATATTTT.

The CDR3 loop reads CSASPDGGANEQYF. The CDR3 DNA follows: TGCAGTGCTAGCCCGGACGGGGGGGCGAACGAGCAGTACTTC. The gene calls are TRBV20-1 and TRBJ2-7; TRBD2 agrees at 8 bases. This CDR3 is 14 amino acids long. V lost 3 bases, J lost 5 bases, and 9 bases stayed unmatched. The germline CDR1 and CDR2 sequences are DFQATT and SNEGSKA (reference sequence).

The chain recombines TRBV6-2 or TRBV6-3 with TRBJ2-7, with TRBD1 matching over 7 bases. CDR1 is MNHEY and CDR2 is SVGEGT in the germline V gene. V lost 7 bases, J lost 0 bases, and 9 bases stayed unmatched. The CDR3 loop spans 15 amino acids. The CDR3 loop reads CASISLTGPSYEQYF. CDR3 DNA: TGTGCCAGCATTTCCCTGACAGGGCCCTCCTACGAGCAGTACTTC.

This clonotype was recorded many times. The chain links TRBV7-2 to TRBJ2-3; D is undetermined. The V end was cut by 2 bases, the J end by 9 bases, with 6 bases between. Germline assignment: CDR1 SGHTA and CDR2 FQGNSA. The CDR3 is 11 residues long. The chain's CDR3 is CASSLLRTQYF. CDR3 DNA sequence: TGTGCCAGCAGCTTACTACGAACGCAGTATTTT.

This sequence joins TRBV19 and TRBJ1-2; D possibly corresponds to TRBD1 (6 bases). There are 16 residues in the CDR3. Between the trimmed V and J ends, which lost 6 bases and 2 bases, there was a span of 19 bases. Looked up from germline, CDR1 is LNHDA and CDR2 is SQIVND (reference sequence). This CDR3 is CASRPGGGQRNYGYTF. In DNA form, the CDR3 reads TGTGCCAGTAGGCCCGGGGGGGGCCAGAGAAACTATGGCTACACCTTC.

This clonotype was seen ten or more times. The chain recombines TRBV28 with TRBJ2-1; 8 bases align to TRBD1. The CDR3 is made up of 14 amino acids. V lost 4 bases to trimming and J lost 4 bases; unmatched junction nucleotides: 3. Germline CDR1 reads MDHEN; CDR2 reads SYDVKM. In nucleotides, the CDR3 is TGTGCCAGCAGTTCGGGACAGGCATACAATGAGCAGTTCTTC. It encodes CASSSGQAYNEQFF. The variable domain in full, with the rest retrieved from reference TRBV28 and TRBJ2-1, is DVKVTQSSRYLVKRTGEKVFLECVQDMDHENMFWYRQDPGLGLRLIYFSYDVKMKEKGDIPEGYSVSREKKERFSLILESASTNQTSMYLCASSSGQAYNEQFFGPGTRLTVL.

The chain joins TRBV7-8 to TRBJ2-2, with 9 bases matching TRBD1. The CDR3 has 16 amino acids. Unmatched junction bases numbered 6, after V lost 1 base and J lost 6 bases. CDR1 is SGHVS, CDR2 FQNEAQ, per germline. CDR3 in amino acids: CASSLVGTGRAGELFF. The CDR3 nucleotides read TGTGCCAGCAGCTTAGTCGGGACAGGGAGGGCCGGGGAGCTGTTTTTT.

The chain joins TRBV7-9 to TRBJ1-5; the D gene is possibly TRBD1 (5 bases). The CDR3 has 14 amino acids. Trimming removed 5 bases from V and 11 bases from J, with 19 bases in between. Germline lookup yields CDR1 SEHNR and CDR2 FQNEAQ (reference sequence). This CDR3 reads CASSRTEGASAQHF. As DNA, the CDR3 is TGTGCCAGCAGCCGAACAGAAGGGGCATCCGCCCAGCATTTT.

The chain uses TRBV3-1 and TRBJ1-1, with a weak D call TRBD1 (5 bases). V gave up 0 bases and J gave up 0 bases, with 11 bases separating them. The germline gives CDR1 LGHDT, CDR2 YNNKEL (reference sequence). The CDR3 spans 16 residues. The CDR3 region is CASSQERGRMNTEAFF. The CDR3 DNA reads TGTGCCAGCAGCCAAGAACGGGGCCGTATGAACACTGAAGCTTTCTTT.

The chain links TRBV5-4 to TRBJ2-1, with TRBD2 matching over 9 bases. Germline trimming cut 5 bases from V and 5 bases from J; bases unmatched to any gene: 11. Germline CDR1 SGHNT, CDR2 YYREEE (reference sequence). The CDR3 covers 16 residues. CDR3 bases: TGTGCCAGCAGTCTTTTTAGCGGGAGCGTCGACAATGAGCAGTTCTTC. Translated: CASSLFSGSVDNEQFF.

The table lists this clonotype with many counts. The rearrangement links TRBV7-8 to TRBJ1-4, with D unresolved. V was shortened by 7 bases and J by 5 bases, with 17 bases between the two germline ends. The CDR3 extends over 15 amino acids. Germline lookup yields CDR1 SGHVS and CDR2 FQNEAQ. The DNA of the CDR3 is TGTGCCAGCACCGACTGGACGGGCGGGAATGAAAAACTGTTTTTT. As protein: CASTDWTGGNEKLFF. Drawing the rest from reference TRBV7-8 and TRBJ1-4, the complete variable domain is GAGVSQSPRYKVAKRGQDVALRCDPISGHVSLFWYQQALGQGPEFLTYFQNEAQLDKSGLPSDRFFAERPEGSVSTLKIQRTQQEDSAVYLCASTDWTGGNEKLFFGSGTQLSVL.